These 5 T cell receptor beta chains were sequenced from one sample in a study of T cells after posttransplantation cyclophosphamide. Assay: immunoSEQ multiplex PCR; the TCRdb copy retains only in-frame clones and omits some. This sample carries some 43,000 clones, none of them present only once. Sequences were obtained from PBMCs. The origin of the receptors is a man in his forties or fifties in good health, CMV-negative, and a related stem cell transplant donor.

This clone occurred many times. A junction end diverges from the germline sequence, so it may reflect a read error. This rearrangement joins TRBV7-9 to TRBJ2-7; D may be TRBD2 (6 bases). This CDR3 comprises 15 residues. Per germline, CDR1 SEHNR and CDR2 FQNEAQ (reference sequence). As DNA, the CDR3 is TGTGCCAGCAGCCCCCTTGGCTGGGGGGAGTCTAGCGATACCTTC. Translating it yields CASSPLGWGESSDTF.

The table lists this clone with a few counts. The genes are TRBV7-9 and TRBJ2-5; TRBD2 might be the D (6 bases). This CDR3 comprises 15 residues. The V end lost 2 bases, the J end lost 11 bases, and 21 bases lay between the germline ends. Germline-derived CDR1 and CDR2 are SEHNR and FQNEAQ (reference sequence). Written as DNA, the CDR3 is TGTGCCAGCAGCTTAAGAGGGATTGGTTCGGGGGAGCAGTACTTC. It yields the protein CASSLRGIGSGEQYF.

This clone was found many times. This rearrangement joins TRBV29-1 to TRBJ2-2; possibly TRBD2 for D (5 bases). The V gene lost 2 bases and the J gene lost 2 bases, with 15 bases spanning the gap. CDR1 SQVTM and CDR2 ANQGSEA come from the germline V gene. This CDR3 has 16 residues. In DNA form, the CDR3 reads TGCAGCGTTGAACAGGAAAGCGGAGGAAACACCGGGGAGCTGTTTTTT. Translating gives CSVEQESGGNTGELFF.

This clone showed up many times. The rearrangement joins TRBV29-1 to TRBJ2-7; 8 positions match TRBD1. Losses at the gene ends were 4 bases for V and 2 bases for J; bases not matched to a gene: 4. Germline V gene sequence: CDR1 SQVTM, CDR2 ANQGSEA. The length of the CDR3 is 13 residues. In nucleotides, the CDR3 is TGCAGCGTTGTCGGGACAGGACCCTACGAGCAGTACTTC. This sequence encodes CSVVGTGPYEQYF.

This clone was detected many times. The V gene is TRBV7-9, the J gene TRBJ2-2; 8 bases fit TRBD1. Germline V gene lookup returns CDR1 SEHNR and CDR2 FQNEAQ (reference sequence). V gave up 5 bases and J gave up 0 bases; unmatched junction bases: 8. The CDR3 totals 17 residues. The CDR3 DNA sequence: TGTGCCAGCAGCCCTCGTCGGGACAGGTCGAACACCGGGGAGCTGTTTTTT. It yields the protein CASSPRRDRSNTGELFF.